These T cell receptor beta chains were read from a single sample in a study of blood T cell repertoires in COVID-19. Repertoires were generated with immunoSEQ multiplex PCR, while TCRdb's copy carries only in-frame clones and drops some. The sample yields around 72,000 clones, around four fifths seen once. What was sequenced was peripheral blood. The origin of the receptors is an elderly woman with acute or convalescent COVID-19. The CDR3 runs from the conserved cysteine through the conserved F or W. The D gene is left open where the match is weak. A clone size is listed for some rows: how often the clone was seen (once, few, many), or a class if it is expanded.

TRBV2,TRBJ2-2,.,.,CASSEVVTGELFF,TGTGCCAGCAGTGAAGTTGTAACCGGGGAGCTGTTTTTT
TRBV11-2,TRBJ2-5,.,TRBD2,CASSSGLAGKETQYF,TGTGCCAGCAGCTCCGGACTAGCGGGAAAGGAGACCCAGTACTTC
TRBV5-1,TRBJ1-2,.,TRBD1,CASSENLGTAYGYTF,TGCGCCAGCAGCGAAAATCTCGGGACAGCCTATGGCTACACCTTC
TRBV7-9,TRBJ1-2,.,.,CASSLAVAGRKFGYTF,TGTGCCAGCAGCTTAGCGGTTGCAGGAAGAAAGTTTGGCTACACCTTC
TRBV18,TRBJ1-1,.,.,CASSPRFSNTEAFF,TGTGCCAGCTCACCCAGGTTTTCGAACACTGAAGCTTTCTTT
TRBV7-9,TRBJ1-1,.,TRBD1,CASSSLNRGRGPEAFF,TGTGCCAGCAGCTCACTTAACAGGGGTAGGGGCCCTGAAGCTTTCTTT
TRBV5-1,TRBJ1-4,.,TRBD1,CASSLGQGNEKLFF,TGCGCCAGCAGCTTGGGACAGGGAAATGAAAAACTGTTTTTT
TRBV5-5,TRBJ1-1,.,.,CASSFDPYRGENTEALF,TGTGCCAGCAGCTTTGATCCTTATCGGGGGGAAAACACTGAAGCTCTCTTT
TRBV5-8,TRBJ2-7,.,.,CASSLGGSGSYEQYF,TGTGCCAGCAGCTTGGGAGGGAGCGGCTCCTACGAGCAGTACTTC
TRBV9,TRBJ2-5,.,.,CASSAVEGARGQETQYF,TGTGCCAGCAGTGCCGTGGAGGGGGCGCGGGGCCAAGAGACCCAGTACTTC
TRBV30,TRBJ1-6,few,.,CASTDGINVGSPLHF,TGTGCCTCCACGGACGGGATCAACGTGGGTTCACCCCTCCACTTT
TRBV6-5,TRBJ1-2,once,.,CASHSVSSGYTF,TGTGCCAGCCACTCTGTGTCCTCGGGCTACACCTTC
TRBV18,TRBJ1-5,.,.,CASSEWGGNQPQHF,TGTGCCAGCTCAGAGTGGGGGGGCAATCAGCCCCAGCATTTT
TRBV5-1,TRBJ1-2,.,.,CASRPAGGNYGYTF,TGCGCCAGCAGGCCGGCAGGTGGTAACTATGGCTACACCTTC
TRBV5-4,TRBJ2-5,.,.,CASSLAREETQYF,TGTGCCAGCAGCTTAGCCAGGGAAGAGACCCAGTACTTC
TRBV15,TRBJ2-2,.,.,CATSRTRTSQLVELFF,TGTGCCACCAGCAGAACTAGGACTTCCCAATTGGTAGAGCTGTTTTTT
TRBV28,TRBJ1-1,.,.,CASSLIPPGRTRGEAFF,TGTGCCAGCAGTTTAATCCCCCCGGGAAGGACAAGGGGGGAAGCTTTCTTT
TRBV19,TRBJ1-2,.,.,CASSIGTGRGDGYTF,TGTGCCAGTAGTATTGGAACAGGGCGAGGGGATGGCTACACCTTC
TRBV6-1,TRBJ2-7,.,TRBD2,CASSERALTSGISYEQYF,TGTGCCAGCAGTGAACGAGCCCTTACTAGCGGGATCTCCTACGAGCAGTACTTC
TRBV5-1,TRBJ2-5,.,TRBD2,CASSRGLLAGGLIQETQYF,TGCGCCAGCAGCCGGGGGCTTCTAGCGGGGGGATTAATCCAAGAGACCCAGTACTTC
TRBV18,TRBJ2-1,.,TRBD1,CASSPTGNGAYNEQFF,TGTGCCAGCTCACCGACAGGGAATGGAGCCTACAATGAGCAGTTCTTC
TRBV2,TRBJ2-5,.,TRBD2,CASTLTRLAGQETQYF,TGTGCCAGCACCCTTACTCGGCTAGCGGGCCAAGAGACCCAGTACTTC
TRBV18,TRBJ2-2,.,.,CASSPDRNTGELFF,TGTGCCAGCTCACCAGACAGGAACACCGGGGAGCTGTTTTTT
TRBV6-4,TRBJ2-2,.,TRBD2,CASSVPSGLDPTGELFF,TGTGCCAGCAGTGTCCCGTCGGGACTAGACCCGACCGGGGAGCTGTTTTTT
TRBV2,TRBJ2-5,.,TRBD1,CASSADRGIETQYF,TGTGCCAGCAGTGCGGACAGGGGGATAGAGACCCAGTACTTC
TRBV7-2,TRBJ1-2,.,TRBD1,CASSRGSTGNGYTF,TGTGCCAGCAGCCGTGGATCGACAGGGAATGGCTACACCTTC
TRBV18,TRBJ2-7,.,.,CASSPNFGAVEQYF,TGTGCCAGCTCACCAAATTTCGGAGCGGTCGAGCAGTACTTC
TRBV6-5,TRBJ2-7,.,TRBD1,CASSYTGTGAYEQYF,TGTGCCAGCAGTTACACCGGGACAGGGGCCTACGAGCAGTACTTC
TRBV3-1/TRBV3-2,TRBJ1-1,.,TRBD1,CASSRTGGNTEAFF,TGTGCCAGCAGCCGGACAGGGGGGAACACTGAAGCTTTCTTT
TRBV6-5,TRBJ1-5,.,.,CASRQSGSNQPQHF,TGTGCCAGCAGGCAGTCGGGTAGCAATCAGCCCCAGCATTTT
TRBV3-1/TRBV3-2,TRBJ2-7,.,TRBD1,CASSRTGGSYEQYF,TGTGCCAGCAGCCGAACAGGGGGCTCCTACGAGCAGTACTTC
TRBV3-1/TRBV3-2,TRBJ2-5,once,TRBD1,CASSQDRGQGPQETQYF,TGTGCCAGCAGCCAAGATAGGGGACAGGGACCTCAAGAGACCCAGTACTTC
TRBV5-1,TRBJ2-6,.,.,CASSPQTSPGANVLTF,TGCGCCAGCAGCCCCCAAACGAGTCCTGGGGCCAACGTCCTGACTTTC
TRBV30,TRBJ1-1,once,.,CAWGLPTEAFF,TGTGCCTGGGGCCTTCCCACTGAAGCTTTCTTT
TRBV19,TRBJ1-2,.,.,CASTLSAATNYGYTF,TGTGCCAGTACCTTGTCAGCGGCTACTAACTATGGCTACACCTTC
TRBV6-6,TRBJ1-1,once,.,CASSLGFNTEAFF,TGTGCCAGCAGTCTCGGGTTCAACACTGAAGCTTTCTTT
TRBV6-6,TRBJ1-1,.,.,CASSSLGPREAFF,TGTGCCAGCAGTTCCCTGGGGCCCAGGGAAGCTTTCTTT
TRBV9,TRBJ1-3,.,.,CASSAPMGTVRGSSGNTIYF,TGTGCCAGCAGCGCCCCCATGGGAACGGTCAGGGGCAGCTCTGGAAACACCATATATTTT
TRBV6-5,TRBJ2-3,.,.,CASKRWRSTDTQYF,TGTGCCAGCAAGCGGTGGAGAAGCACAGATACGCAGTATTTT
TRBV3-1/TRBV3-2,TRBJ2-7,.,TRBD2,CASSQGGGAYEQYF,TGTGCCAGCAGCCAAGGGGGAGGGGCCTACGAGCAGTACTTC
TRBV9,TRBJ2-5,.,TRBD2,CASSVGLAGGFREETQYF,TGTGCCAGCAGCGTTGGACTAGCGGGAGGGTTTAGGGAAGAGACCCAGTACTTC
TRBV25-1,TRBJ1-2,.,TRBD1,CASSPFYGTGSGGYTF,TGTGCCAGCAGCCCCTTTTATGGGACAGGGAGCGGCGGCTACACCTTC
TRBV5-1,TRBJ1-2,.,TRBD1,CASSGDRPNYGYTF,TGCGCCAGCAGCGGGGACAGGCCTAACTATGGCTACACCTTC
TRBV4-1,TRBJ1-5,few,.,CASSHELRAPQHF,TGCGCCAGCAGCCACGAACTGCGGGCGCCCCAGCATTTT
TRBV11-2,TRBJ2-1,.,.,CASSFVRGRRQFNEQFF,TGTGCCAGCAGCTTCGTGCGGGGTCGGAGGCAGTTCAATGAGCAGTTCTTC
TRBV6-1,TRBJ1-1,.,.,CASSELREVMNTEAFF,TGTGCCAGCAGTGAACTGCGAGAGGTAATGAACACTGAAGCTTTCTTT
TRBV3-1/TRBV3-2,TRBJ2-5,.,.,CASSQSGETQYF,TGTGCCAGCAGCCAATCCGGGGAGACCCAGTACTTC
TRBV19,TRBJ1-5,.,TRBD1,CASSVGTVNQPQHF,TGTGCCAGTAGTGTCGGGACAGTGAATCAGCCCCAGCATTTT
TRBV6-1,TRBJ1-3,.,TRBD1,CASSEFGQGSGNTIYF,TGTGCCAGCAGTGAATTTGGACAGGGGTCTGGAAACACCATATATTTT
TRBV3-1/TRBV3-2,TRBJ1-1,.,.,CASKTGMVGNTEAFF,TGTGCCAGCAAAACAGGGATGGTGGGGAACACTGAAGCTTTCTTT
TRBV5-5,TRBJ1-5,.,TRBD1,CASSLGTDNQPQHF,TGTGCCAGCAGCCTAGGGACAGACAATCAGCCCCAGCATTTT
TRBV21-1,TRBJ2-7,once,.,CASSNLRRGSYEQYF,TGTGCCAGCAGCAACCTCCGGCGGGGGTCCTACGAGCAGTACTTC
TRBV10-1,TRBJ2-1,.,TRBD1,CASSLHGQGARNEQFF,TGCGCCAGCAGCCTGCATGGACAGGGGGCCCGCAATGAGCAGTTCTTC
TRBV28,TRBJ1-2,.,.,CASSLGAGDYGYTF,TGTGCCAGCAGTTTAGGGGCAGGGGACTATGGCTACACCTTC